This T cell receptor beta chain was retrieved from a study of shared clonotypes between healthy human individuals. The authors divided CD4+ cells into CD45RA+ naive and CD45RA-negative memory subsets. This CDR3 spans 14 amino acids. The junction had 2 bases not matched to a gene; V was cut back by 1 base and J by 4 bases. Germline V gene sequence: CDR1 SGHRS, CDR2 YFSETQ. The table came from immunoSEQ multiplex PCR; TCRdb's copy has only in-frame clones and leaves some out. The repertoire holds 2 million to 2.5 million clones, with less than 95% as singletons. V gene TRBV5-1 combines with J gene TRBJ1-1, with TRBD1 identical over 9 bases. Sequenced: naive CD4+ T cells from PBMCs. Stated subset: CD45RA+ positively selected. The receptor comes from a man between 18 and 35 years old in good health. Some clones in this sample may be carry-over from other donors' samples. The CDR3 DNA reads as TGCGCCAGCAGCTTGATGGGACAGGGCACTGAAGCTTTCTTT. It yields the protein CASSLMGQGTEAFF. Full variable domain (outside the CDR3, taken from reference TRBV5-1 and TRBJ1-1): KAGVTQTPRYLIKTRGQQVTLSCSPISGHRSVSWYQQTPGQGLQFLFEYFSETQRNKGNFPGRFSGRQFSNSRSEMNVSTLELGDSALYLCASSLMGQGTEAFFGQGTRLTVV.